The present entry profiles one T cell receptor (beta chain) with its context. This sample was taken from a study of T cells expressing NK-cell markers. TCRdb re-called the 5' RACE reads and shows each CDR3 protein once, DNA omitted. There are around 380,000 distinct CDR3 sequences in the sample, with approximately 12% held by the top ten. CDR1 and CDR2 (germline): DFQATT, SNEGSKA (reference sequence). The CDR3 runs 13 residues. This rearrangement joins TRBV20-1 to TRBJ1-1; there is no DNA to check the TCRdb D call of TRBD1. Sample: blood T cells: a sorted CD56 or NKG2C T cell subset, CD4+ or CD8+ T cells, or bulk PBMC T cells (not recorded which). The clonotype comes from a woman between 45 and 65 years old in good health. This CDR3 is CSATTGVNTEAFF.